Below, 22 T cell receptor beta chains from the same sample are listed, as sequenced in a study of blood T cell repertoires in COVID-19. Some clones are missing from TCRdb's copy, which holds only in-frame ones; the method was immunoSEQ multiplex PCR. The data hold tens of thousands of clones, with 75% to 90% observed a single time. The sequencing input was peripheral blood. The source is a man aged 55 to 70 with acute or convalescent COVID-19.

The rearrangement joins TRBV20-1 to TRBJ2-7; D is unclear. The length of the CDR3 is 10 residues. Germline CDR1 reads DFQATT; CDR2 reads SNEGSKA (reference sequence). V shed 2 bases and J shed 5 bases, with 4 bases lying between them. The CDR3 bases are TGCAGTGCTAGACTCCACGAGCAGTACTTC. It specifies CSARLHEQYF.

This chain joins TRBV7-3 and TRBJ2-4; TRBD1 is a possible D gene (6 bases). The CDR3 is 13 amino acids. Germline CDR1 SGHTA, CDR2 FQGTGA. Trimming left V 3 bases short and J 6 bases short, with 9 bases between. CDR3 sequence: CASSFRGGNIQYF. The DNA for the CDR3 is TGTGCCAGCAGCTTCAGAGGGGGAAACATTCAGTACTTC.

CDR3 sequence reads: CASSVMGTETQYF. The CDR3, as DNA: TGTGCCAGCAGCGTAATGGGCACAGAGACCCAGTACTTC. V is TRBV9 and J is TRBJ2-5; D is undetermined. The CDR3 contains 13 residues. V was trimmed by 1 base and J by 4 bases, leaving 8 bases between them. From germline, CDR1 is SGDLS and CDR2 YYNGEE.

V and J are TRBV4-3 and TRBJ1-4, with TRBD1 identical over 8 bases. CDR1 and CDR2 (germline): LGHNA, YSLEER. The trim removed 1 base at V and 3 bases at J, leaving 4 bases unmatched. The CDR3 covers 16 residues. CDR3 sequence: CASSQATGEPNEKLFF. The CDR3 DNA sequence: TGCGCCAGCAGCCAAGCGACAGGGGAACCTAATGAAAAACTGTTTTTT.

The V call is TRBV27, the J call TRBJ1-1, with D perhaps TRBD1 (6 bases). The CDR3 loop spans 14 amino acids. Trimming cost V 6 bases and J 1 base, with 12 bases left between them. Germline CDR1 and CDR2: MNHEY and SMNVEV (reference sequence). The CDR3 nucleotides read TGTGCCAGCAGGCAGGGGCAGGGGAACACTGAAGCTTTCTTT. Protein sequence: CASRQGQGNTEAFF.

The CDR3 nucleotides read TGTGCCAGCAGCTTTAGTATACCCATGAACACTGAAGCTTTCTTT. It encodes CASSFSIPMNTEAFF. V and J are TRBV21-1 and TRBJ1-1. TRBV21-1 is listed as a pseudogene. This CDR3 region has 15 residues.

The V gene is TRBV6-5, the J gene TRBJ1-2; possible D gene TRBD1, 5 bases. CDR1 MNHEY and CDR2 SVGAGI come from the germline V gene. The length of the CDR3 is 12 residues. V was pared by 6 bases and J by 6 bases, with 11 bases between. The CDR3 bases are TGTGCCAGCAGGGGGCGCGGCGATGGCTACACCTTC. It specifies CASRGRGDGYTF.

The chain couples TRBV9 to TRBJ2-1, with 8 bases lining up with TRBD2. Germline V gene data show CDR1 as SGDLS and CDR2 as YYNGEE. There are 13 residues in the CDR3. The trim removed 0 bases at V and 9 bases at J, leaving 2 bases unmatched. CDR3 DNA: TGTGCCAGCAGCGTAGGGACTAGCACTGAGCAGTTCTTC. This encodes CASSVGTSTEQFF.

The V gene is TRBV28, the J gene TRBJ1-6; D might be TRBD1 (5 bases). V was cut by 1 base and J by 10 bases, with 17 bases left in between. The CDR3 runs 16 residues. CDR1 and CDR2 from the germline V gene are MDHEN and SYDVKM. The CDR3 spells CASSLLGRGGWSPLHF. The CDR3 region has the DNA TGTGCCAGCAGTTTATTGGGACGCGGGGGATGGTCACCCCTCCACTTT.

J is TRBJ2-3 and V is TRBV3-1 (or the pseudogene TRBV3-2); tentatively, D is TRBD2 (6 bases). Trimming shortened V by 1 base and J by 7 bases, and 15 bases separated the two germline ends. This CDR3 comprises 15 residues. Germline V gene sequence: CDR1 LGHDT, CDR2 YNNKEL (reference sequence). CDR3: CASSQGGRRENTQYF. The DNA of the CDR3 is TGTGCCAGCAGCCAAGGCGGTCGCCGGGAGAATACGCAGTATTTT.

This chain connects TRBV28 to TRBJ2-1; 11 nucleotides agree with TRBD1. The trim removed 1 base at V and 3 bases at J, leaving 5 bases unmatched. The CDR3 has 17 amino acids. CDR1 and CDR2 (germline): MDHEN, SYDVKM. CDR3 coding DNA: TGTGCCAGCAGTTTATCAACCGGGACAGGGGGCTACAATGAGCAGTTCTTC. Its translation is CASSLSTGTGGYNEQFF.

The rearrangement links TRBV12-3 or TRBV12-4 to TRBJ1-6; tentative D call: TRBD1 (5 bases). The CDR3 consists of 13 residues. V was trimmed by 5 bases and J by 12 bases, leaving 14 bases between them. This CDR3 is CASSGDRGKPLHF. As DNA, the CDR3 is TGTGCCAGCAGTGGGGACCGCGGGAAACCCCTCCACTTT.

As for this clone: Sequence at one end of the junction differs from germline and may be a read error. CDR3 residues: CASSPAASGGYNEQFF. For the CDR3, the DNA is TGTGCTAGCAGCCCTGCCGCTAGCGGAGGTTACAATGAGCAGTTCTTC. V and J are TRBV7-7 and TRBJ2-1; the match to TRBD2 covers 7 bases. The CDR3 totals 16 residues. The germline V gene has CDR1 SSHAT and CDR2 FNYEAQ (reference sequence).

This rearrangement joins TRBV6-6 to TRBJ1-1, with D hard to call. Germline lookup yields CDR1 MNHNY and CDR2 SVGAGI (reference sequence). The V and J ends lost 4 bases and 0 bases respectively, with 6 bases between them. The CDR3 length is 13 residues. As DNA, the CDR3 is TGTGCCAGCAGTTTCTACTTGAACACTGAAGCTTTCTTT. It encodes CASSFYLNTEAFF.

V usage is TRBV6-6 and J usage is TRBJ1-5, with TRBD1 as a possible D gene (6 bases). CDR1 and CDR2 (germline): MNHNY, SVGAGI (reference sequence). The CDR3 extends over 14 amino acids. The V end was cut by 10 bases, the J end by 1 base, with 14 bases between. The CDR3 sequence: CATGTGMSNQPQHF. The DNA of the CDR3 is TGTGCCACCGGCACAGGGATGAGCAATCAGCCCCAGCATTTT.

The rearrangement links TRBV19 to TRBJ2-3; D is perhaps TRBD2 (5 bases). V lost 5 bases and J lost 5, with 8 bases in between. CDR1 is LNHDA and CDR2 is SQIVND in the germline V gene (reference sequence). The CDR3 contains 12 residues. The CDR3 DNA reads as TGTGCCAGTAGTCATGGACTAGATACGCAGTATTTT. As protein: CASSHGLDTQYF.

This rearrangement joins TRBV7-9 to TRBJ1-1; 8 nucleotides align to TRBD1. CDR3 size: 15 residues. Germline CDR1 is SEHNR and CDR2 is FQNEAQ (reference sequence). V lost 1 base and J lost 5; bases outside the gene matches: 6. CDR3 sequence: CASSLGQGTRTEAFF. In DNA, the CDR3 is TGTGCCAGCAGCTTAGGACAGGGGACGAGGACTGAAGCTTTCTTT.

The gene calls are TRBV4-1 and TRBJ2-2; 7 bases align to TRBD2. Germline V CDR1 and CDR2: MGHRA, YSYEKL. This CDR3 has 18 amino acids. Germline trimming cut 1 base from V and 4 bases from J; bases unmatched to any gene: 12. CDR3 in amino acids: CASSQAPGGGGITGELFF. In DNA, the CDR3 is TGCGCCAGCAGCCAAGCCCCGGGCGGGGGAGGGATCACCGGGGAGCTGTTTTTT.

This sequence joins TRBV9 and TRBJ2-6; D is ambiguous. The germline gives CDR1 SGDLS, CDR2 YYNGEE. This CDR3 region has 14 residues. V lost 3 bases and J 0 bases, leaving 4 bases between the germline ends. In DNA, the CDR3 is TGTGCCAGCAGCGAGCCCTCTGGGGCCAACGTCCTGACTTTC. Translation: CASSEPSGANVLTF.

This chain joins TRBV3-1 (or the pseudogene TRBV3-2) and TRBJ1-3; D remains ambiguous. The length of the CDR3 is 18 residues. Germline V gives CDR1 LGHDT, CDR2 YNNKEL (reference sequence). V lost 0 bases to trimming and J lost 4 bases, with 19 bases between them. The DNA of the CDR3 is TGTGCCAGCAGCCAAGACGCGGGCGGCAGTCTCACGGGAAACACCATATATTTT. It encodes CASSQDAGGSLTGNTIYF.

The rearrangement uses TRBV5-4 and TRBJ1-2; D unclear. The CDR3 is 13 residues long. The germline V gene has CDR1 SGHNT and CDR2 YYREEE (reference sequence). V was pared by 0 bases and J by 3 bases, with 6 bases between. In DNA, the CDR3 is TGTGCCAGCAGCTTGGCTCGGGACTATGGCTACACCTTC. Its protein is CASSLARDYGYTF. The whole variable domain, filled in from reference TRBV5-4 and TRBJ1-2, reads ETGVTQSPTHLIKTRGQQVTLRCSSQSGHNTVSWYQQALGQGPQFIFQYYREEENGRGNFPPRFSGLQFPNYSSELNVNALELDDSALYLCASSLARDYGYTFGSGTRLTVV.

The J gene is TRBJ2-5, the V gene TRBV5-6; TRBD1 matches 8 bases. Losses at the gene ends were 6 bases for V and 3 bases for J; bases not matched to a gene: 10. CDR3 length: 15 residues. The germline V gene has CDR1 SGHDT and CDR2 YYEEEE. CDR3 sequence (DNA): TGTGCCAGCACTAATCCGTCGACAGGGGAAGAGACCCAGTACTTC. This encodes CASTNPSTGEETQYF.